Here is one T cell receptor (beta chain) with its context. Its target antigen remains unknown. There are no base qualities to consult, and no much larger clone falls within one base. One collaborating source in Seattle enrolled patients while the patients were actively infected and followed the patients over time throughout the course of disease. The collaborating institutions used their own protocols to collect whole blood in K2EDTA tubes. For TCRbeta analysis, collaborators shipped samples as frozen whole blood, isolated PBMCs, or DNA extracted from either of those sample types. The record originates from a study of blood T cell repertoires in COVID-19 (dated by TCRdb to 2019 to 2021). For the wider study: Samples from collaborators originated in the United States, Italy and Spain and spanned both the acute and convalescent phases of COVID-19. The material from the prospective study consisted of cDNA or gDNA derived from T cells, B-cell-depleted T cells, or PBMCs. The dataset comprised deeply sampled blood TCRbeta repertoires from subjects exposed to, actively infected with, or recovered from COVID-19. A freely available public database, intended as a resource for researchers studying the immune response to SARS-CoV-2, is where the repertoires were released. The samples were drawn from two sources: the first 160 participants of the ongoing ImmuneRACE study, and approximately 1,300 subjects contributed by 6 global collaborators. A de-identified subject ID, COVID-19 status, age in years and sex were almost always included in the sample metadata. Where available, HLA class I and class II types were taken from metadata supplied by the sample provider and were not determined by assay-based typing.

The immunoSEQ Assay, a bias-controlled multiplex PCR, was used to amplify TCRbeta CDR3 regions from genomic DNA. The authors' analysis ran thus. The number of nucleated cells in each sample was estimated by amplification of reference gene primers within the assay. To quantify the absolute abundance of each unique TCRbeta CDR3 rearrangement, sequence reads were collapsed and filtered. For each sample, productive Simpson clonality was calculated as the square root of Simpson's diversity index over productive rearrangements. TCRdb re-hosts the immuneACCESS table, in-frame sequences only. Its copies lack some clones; in the studies checked, an unresolved V gene accounts for under half of them, and the cause for the rest is not known. V, J and clone size derive from that table, while D and trimming were established from the DNA sequence. The sample has under 400,000 clones on record, approximately 89% of them singletons. The biggest ten clones account for under 2% of the sample.

CDR1 and CDR2, looked up from the germline V gene (reference sequence), are LGHDT and YNNKEL. Inclusive of the bounding cysteine and phenylalanine, the CDR3 is 15 residues long. Only CDR3 DNA is held: 45 bases, read in frame from base 1. V is cut back by 5 bases and J by 4 bases, with 8 bases in the junction unmatched. Study-level results and caveats: The amount of clinical and demographic metadata varied by source and participant and was provided uncurated.

This receptor chain uses TRBV3-1 (or the pseudogene TRBV3-2) and TRBJ2-5, and TRBD2 aligns with 9 junction nucleotides. The sequence came from a woman under 40 with COVID-19, enrolled during active disease. What was sequenced was peripheral blood. The encoded CDR3 is CASSVAGARGETQYF. Read as DNA, the sequence is TGTGCCAGCAGCGTAGCGGGGGCCAGGGGAGAGACCCAGTACTTC.